This TCR beta chain was recovered during a study of cytomegalovirus exposure and HLA in healthy donors. Overall study findings and caveats: One later analysis, an examination of the roughly 110 validation repertoires, found that first-cohort TCR clusters tended to co-occur in them. Researchers reported that a few CMV-associated chains were confirmed in vitro as CMV antigen-specific. It was reported that the classifier diagnosed cytomegalovirus status with high specificity and sensitivity in both the original and validation cohorts. Researchers counted roughly 150 TCR beta chains as cytomegalovirus-associated.

Comments on this clone: Antigen specificity is unknown.

Profiled with immunoSEQ multiplex PCR; TCRdb holds only in-frame clones, not every one. The repertoire has 130,000 or so clones, around nine tenths of them found once; the top ten carry 1.9%. The V end was cut by 2 bases, the J end by 3 bases, with 14 bases between. This CDR3 spans 15 amino acids. Germline CDR1 reads MGHDK; CDR2 reads SYGVNS. V gene TRBV25-1 combines with J gene TRBJ2-7, with a possible D match to TRBD2 (6 bases). The clonotype originates from a woman aged 18-30 years in good health and CMV-seronegative. The sequenced sample consisted of PBMCs. CDR3 in DNA: TGTGCCAGCAGTGAAGTAGGGCGGGGCCGCTACGAGCAGTACTTC. Translated, it gives CASSEVGRGRYEQYF.